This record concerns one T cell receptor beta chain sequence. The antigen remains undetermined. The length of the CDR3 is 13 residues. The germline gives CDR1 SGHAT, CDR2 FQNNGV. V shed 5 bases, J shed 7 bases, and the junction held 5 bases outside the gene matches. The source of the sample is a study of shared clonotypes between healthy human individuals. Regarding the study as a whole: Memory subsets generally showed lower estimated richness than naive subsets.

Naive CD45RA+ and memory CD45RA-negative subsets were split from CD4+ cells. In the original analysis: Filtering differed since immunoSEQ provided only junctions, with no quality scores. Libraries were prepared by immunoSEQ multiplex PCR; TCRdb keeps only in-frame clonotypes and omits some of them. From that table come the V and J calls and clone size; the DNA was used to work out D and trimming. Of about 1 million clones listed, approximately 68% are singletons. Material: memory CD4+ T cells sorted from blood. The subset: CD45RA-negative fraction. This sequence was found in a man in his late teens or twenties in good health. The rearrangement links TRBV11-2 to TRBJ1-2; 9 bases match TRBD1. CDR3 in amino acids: CASSGGQGAGYTF. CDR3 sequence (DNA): TGTGCCAGCAGCGGGGGACAGGGCGCTGGCTACACCTTC.